This TCR beta chain was sequenced during a study of T cell responses to AZD1222 COVID-19 vaccine. Overall study results and limits: The study found vaccine-associated CD4 TCRs spanning spike, dominant at 160-218 and 743-854.

Clones were sequenced by immunoSEQ multiplex PCR, and TCRdb holds only the in-frame ones, with some missing. The top ten clones hold approximately 5% of a sample with 110,000 or so clones, about 80% of them seen once. Germline V gene lookup returns CDR1 KGHSH and CDR2 LQKENI. V was trimmed by 2 bases and J by 3 bases, leaving 13 bases between them. The CDR3 is made up of 15 amino acids. In the case of this clone: The antigen is not known.

This sequence originates from an adult in good health. The chain is built from TRBV18 and TRBJ1-2, with D possibly TRBD1 on 5 matching bases. The starting material was peripheral blood, obtained on day 0 of AZD1222 vaccination. The DNA for the CDR3 is TGTGCCAGCTCACCAATGTTGCAGGGAGACTATGGCTACACCTTC. It encodes CASSPMLQGDYGYTF.